Sequencing of this T cell receptor (beta chain) was carried out in a study of T cell responses to AZD1222 COVID-19 vaccine. With 4 bases removed from V and 5 bases from J, the gap between germline ends came to 20 bases. The CDR3 is 16 residues long. CDR1 and CDR2 from the germline V gene are LNHDA and SQIVND (reference sequence). In the case of this clone: Its antigen remains unidentified.

TCRdb's table, derived via immunoSEQ multiplex PCR, lists solely in-frame clones and lacks some. Among 90,000 to 150,000 clones listed, approximately 90% were seen once. General study points: Unmutated regions of variants are reportedly targeted by nearly half of spike-specific TCRs. Baseline seropositives among AZD1222 recipients totaled only five to seven. Most donors were white British, females outnumbered males, and clonal diversity was possibly underestimated.

The sample consisted of peripheral blood, taken on day 0 of AZD1222 vaccination. The TCR comes from an adult in good health. The chain joins TRBV19 to TRBJ1-2; a possible D gene is TRBD1 (5 bases). The CDR3 is CASSSFPDTELYGYTF. The DNA for the CDR3 is TGTGCCAGTAGTAGTTTTCCGGACACGGAGCTGTATGGCTACACCTTC.